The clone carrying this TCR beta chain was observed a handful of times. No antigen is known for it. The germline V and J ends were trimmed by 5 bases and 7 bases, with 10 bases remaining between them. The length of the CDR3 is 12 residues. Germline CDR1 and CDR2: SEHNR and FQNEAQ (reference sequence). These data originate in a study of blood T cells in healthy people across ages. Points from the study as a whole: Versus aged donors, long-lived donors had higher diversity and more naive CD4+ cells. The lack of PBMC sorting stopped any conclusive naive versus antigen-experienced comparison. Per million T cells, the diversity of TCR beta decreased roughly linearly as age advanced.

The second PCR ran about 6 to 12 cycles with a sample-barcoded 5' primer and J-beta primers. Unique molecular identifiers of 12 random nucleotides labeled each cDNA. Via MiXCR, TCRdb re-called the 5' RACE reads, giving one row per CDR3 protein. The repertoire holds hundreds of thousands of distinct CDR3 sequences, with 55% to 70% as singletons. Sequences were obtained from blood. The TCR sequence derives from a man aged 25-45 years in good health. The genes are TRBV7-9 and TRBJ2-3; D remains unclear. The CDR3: CASSIPGYTQYF. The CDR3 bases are TGTGCCAGCAGCATACCGGGCTATACGCAGTATTTT. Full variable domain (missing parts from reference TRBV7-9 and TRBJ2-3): DTGVSQNPRHKITKRGQNVTFRCDPISEHNRLYWYRQTLGQGPEFLTYFQNEAQLEKSRLLSDRFSAERPKGSFSTLEIQRTEQGDSAMYLCASSIPGYTQYFGPGTRLTVL.